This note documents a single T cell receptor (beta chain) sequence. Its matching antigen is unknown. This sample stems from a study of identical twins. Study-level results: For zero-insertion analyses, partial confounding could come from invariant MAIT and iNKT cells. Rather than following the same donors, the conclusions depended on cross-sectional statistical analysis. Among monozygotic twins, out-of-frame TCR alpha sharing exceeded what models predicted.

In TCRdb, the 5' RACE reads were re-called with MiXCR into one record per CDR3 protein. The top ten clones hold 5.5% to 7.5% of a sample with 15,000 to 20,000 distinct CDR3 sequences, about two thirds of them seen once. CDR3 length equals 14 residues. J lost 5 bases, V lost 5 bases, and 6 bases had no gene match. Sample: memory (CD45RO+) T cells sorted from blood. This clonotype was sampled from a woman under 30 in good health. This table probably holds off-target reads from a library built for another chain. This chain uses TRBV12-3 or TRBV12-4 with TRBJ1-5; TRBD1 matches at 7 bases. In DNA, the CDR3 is TGTGCCAGCAGTATACAGGGGCTCGATCAGCCCCAGCATTTT. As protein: CASSIQGLDQPQHF.